This T cell receptor beta chain was observed in a study of cytomegalovirus exposure and HLA in healthy donors. The study's findings and limits: About 180 TCR beta chains were listed as cytomegalovirus-associated. Clusters of TCRs from the first cohort tended to co-occur in the approximately 130 validation repertoires (as a later analysis found).

In this sample, this clone turned up a few times. Its antigen is as yet unknown. From germline, CDR1 is LNHDA and CDR2 SQIVND (reference sequence). CDR3 size: 14 residues. The V end was cut by 3 bases, the J end by 5 bases, with 13 bases between. Generated by immunoSEQ multiplex PCR, the TCRdb table keeps only in-frame clones and is missing some. The table includes about 160,000 clones, about nine tenths detected once. This clonotype was obtained from a woman in her 30s in good health and CMV-seronegative. What was sequenced was PBMCs. The chain couples TRBV19 to TRBJ1-2; D is unclear. The CDR3 loop reads CASSIRPVEYGYTF. The CDR3 bases are TGTGCCAGTAGTATTAGACCTGTCGAGTATGGCTACACCTTC.